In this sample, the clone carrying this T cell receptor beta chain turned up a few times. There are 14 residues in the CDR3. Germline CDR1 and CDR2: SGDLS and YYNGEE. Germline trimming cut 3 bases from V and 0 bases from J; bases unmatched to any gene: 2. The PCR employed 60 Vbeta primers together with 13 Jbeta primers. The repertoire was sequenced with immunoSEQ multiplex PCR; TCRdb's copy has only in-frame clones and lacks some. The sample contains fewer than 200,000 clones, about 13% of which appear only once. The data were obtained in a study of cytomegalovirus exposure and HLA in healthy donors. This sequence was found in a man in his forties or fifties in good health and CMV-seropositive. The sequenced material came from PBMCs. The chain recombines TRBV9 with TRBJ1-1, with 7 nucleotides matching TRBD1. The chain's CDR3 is CASSGQGLNTEAFF. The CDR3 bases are TGTGCCAGCAGCGGACAGGGTTTGAACACTGAAGCTTTCTTT. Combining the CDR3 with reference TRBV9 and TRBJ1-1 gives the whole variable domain DSGVTQTPKHLITATGQRVTLRCSPRSGDLSVYWYQQSLDQGLQFLIQYYNGEERAKGNILERFSAQQFPDLHSELNLSSLELGDSALYFCASSGQGLNTEAFFGQGTRLTVV.